A single sample gave rise to the 20 T cell receptor beta chains below, sequenced in a study of blood T cells in healthy people across ages. A sample-barcoded 5' primer and a J-beta primer mix were used in a second PCR of roughly 7 to 12 cycles. TCRdb reprocessed the 5' RACE reads with MiXCR, giving one entry per CDR3 protein. The sample gives around 1.5 million distinct CDR3 sequences, 45% to 70% of which show up once; over 5% is in the top ten. The sequenced sample was blood. The receptors were sampled from a man in his late teens or twenties in good health.

This clonotype has a handful of counts. The genes are TRBV4-2 and TRBJ2-7; 7 bases line up with TRBD2. V gave up 4 bases and J gave up 2 bases; unmatched junction bases: 11. Looked up from germline, CDR1 is LGHNA and CDR2 is YNFKEQ. The CDR3 spans 16 residues. The CDR3 reads CASSPVGGREAYEQYF. Here the CDR3 DNA reads TGTGCCAGCAGCCCCGTTGGGGGGAGGGAAGCCTACGAGCAGTACTTC.

This chain connects TRBV12-3 or TRBV12-4 to TRBJ2-2; 12 positions agree with TRBD2. CDR3 length: 15 residues. V lost 10 bases and J lost 7; bases outside the gene matches: 10. In DNA, the CDR3 is TGTGCCACATCTCTAGCGGGGGGGATGAACGGGGAGCTGTTTTTT. Amino acid sequence: CATSLAGGMNGELFF.

This chain connects TRBV12-3 or TRBV12-4 to TRBJ1-1; D is unresolved. The CDR3 length is 13 residues. V gave up 7 bases and J gave up 5 bases, with 14 bases separating them. CDR3 sequence: CASNIPGSTEAFF. The CDR3 nucleotides read TGTGCCAGCAACATCCCAGGATCAACTGAAGCTTTCTTT.

A note on this clonotype: A junction end diverges from the germline sequence, so it may reflect a read error. This chain connects TRBV15 to TRBJ2-5; 10 bases are a match to TRBD2. The V gene's germline CDR1 is LNHNV and CDR2 YYDKDF (reference sequence). The CDR3 spans 17 residues. CDR3 coding DNA: TGTGTCACCAGCAGAGGAGGGACTAGCGTTTTAGAAGAGACCCAGTACTTC. Translated: CVTSRGGTSVLEETQYF.

The table lists this clonotype with a few counts. Here the CDR3 reads CAISESLGGGRETQYF. In nucleotides, the CDR3 is TGTGCCATCAGTGAGTCCCTAGGGGGAGGAAGAGAGACCCAGTACTTC. V gene TRBV10-3 combines with J gene TRBJ2-5; D could derive from TRBD1 or TRBD2 (6 bases each). V was cut by 0 bases and J by 4 bases, with 15 bases left in between. The CDR3 extends over 16 amino acids. The germline gives CDR1 ENHRY, CDR2 SYGVKD.

J is TRBJ2-7 and V is TRBV27; 11 bases agree with TRBD1. From germline, CDR1 is MNHEY and CDR2 SMNVEV (reference sequence). The V and J ends lost 3 bases and 2 bases, in that order; junction bases with no gene match: 3. The length of the CDR3 is 15 residues. The DNA for the CDR3 is TGTGCCAGCAGTTTCTCGGGACAGGGGGCCTACGAGCAGTACTTC. Encoded protein: CASSFSGQGAYEQYF.

V is TRBV13 and J is TRBJ2-5; 8 nucleotides align to TRBD2. The CDR3 totals 15 residues. The V gene's germline CDR1 is PRHDT and CDR2 FYEKMQ (reference sequence). V was pared by 5 bases and J by 2 bases, with 7 bases of the junction left unmatched. The CDR3 DNA reads TGTGCCAGCAGCCTCCCCGGGACTAGGCAAGAGACCCAGTACTTC. Protein: CASSLPGTRQETQYF.

This clonotype has just one count. The V call is TRBV20-1, the J call TRBJ2-3; tentatively, D is TRBD1 (5 bases). This CDR3 spans 16 amino acids. Germline V gene lookup returns CDR1 DFQATT and CDR2 SNEGSKA (reference sequence). The ends were cut back, 3 bases at V and 3 bases at J, with 19 bases in the middle. The CDR3: CSASHSRTRMTDTQYF. CDR3 DNA: TGCAGTGCTAGTCATAGTAGGACACGGATGACAGATACGCAGTATTTT.

This clonotype was observed a few times. The CDR3 DNA reads TGTGCCACCAGTGATAAGGACACTGGGGCCAACGTCCTGACTTTC. This codes for CATSDKDTGANVLTF. The J gene is TRBJ2-6, the V gene TRBV24-1; D may be TRBD1 (5 bases). Looked up from germline, CDR1 is KGHDR and CDR2 is SFDVKD. V shed 3 bases and J shed 2 bases, with 7 bases lying between them. The CDR3 covers 15 residues.

The CDR3 protein is CSGAGKETQYF. For the CDR3, the DNA is TGCAGCGGGGCAGGAAAAGAGACCCAGTACTTC. V and J are TRBV29-1 and TRBJ2-5; no definite D call. V was pared by 7 bases and J by 3 bases, with 9 bases between. CDR3 size: 11 residues. Germline CDR1 reads SQVTM; CDR2 reads ANQGSEA. Full variable domain (missing parts from reference TRBV29-1 and TRBJ2-5): SAVISQKPSRDICQRGTSLTIQCQVDSQVTMMFWYRQQPGQSLTLIATANQGSEATYESGFVIDKFPISRPNLTFSTLTVSNMSPEDSSIYLCSGAGKETQYFGPGTRLLVL.

This chain connects TRBV10-3 to TRBJ2-7; 12 nucleotides line up with TRBD2. After removal of 6 bases from V and 4 bases from J, the junction contained 7 bases not matched to a gene. The CDR3 is made up of 15 amino acids. Germline V gene lookup returns CDR1 ENHRY and CDR2 SYGVKD. The CDR3 sequence is CAISQKLAGGYEQYF. The CDR3, as DNA: TGTGCCATCAGCCAGAAACTAGCGGGAGGTTACGAGCAGTACTTC.

This chain connects TRBV6-5 to TRBJ2-7, with a tentative D call TRBD1 (7 bases). Germline V gives CDR1 MNHEY, CDR2 SVGAGI. The CDR3 sequence is 13 residues long. V gave up 7 bases and J gave up 5 bases, with 15 bases separating them. In nucleotides, the CDR3 is TGTGCCAGCAAGGAGGGGGCCGGGAACGAGCAGTACTTC. Protein sequence: CASKEGAGNEQYF.

This clonotype was detected only a few times. The genes are TRBV10-3 and TRBJ1-2; D is ambiguous. Trimming removed 8 bases at V and 3 bases at J, with 13 bases between. CDR1 is ENHRY and CDR2 is SYGVKD in the germline V gene. The CDR3 covers 13 residues. The CDR3 region is CAIGRERDYGYTF. In DNA form, the CDR3 reads TGTGCCATCGGGAGGGAGAGGGACTATGGCTACACCTTC.

The chain carries TRBV30 and TRBJ2-1; the D gene is possibly TRBD2 (5 bases). The CDR3 has 14 amino acids. The V end was cut by 0 bases, the J end by 8 bases, with 14 bases between. CDR1 is GTSNPN and CDR2 is SVGIG in the germline V gene (reference sequence). CDR3 sequence (DNA): TGTGCCTGGAGTGTAGGCCCTTCGGACTATGAGCAGTTCTTC. As protein: CAWSVGPSDYEQFF.

This CDR3 reads CAISGTALELNEKLFF. CDR3 nucleotides: TGTGCCATCAGTGGGACAGCCCTCGAACTTAATGAAAAACTGTTTTTT. The chain recombines TRBV10-3 with TRBJ1-4, with D tentatively TRBD1 (6 bases). Germline V gives CDR1 ENHRY, CDR2 SYGVKD. CDR3 length: 16 residues. V was trimmed by 4 bases and J by 4 bases, leaving 16 bases between them.

The gene calls are TRBV21-1 and TRBJ2-4; TRBD2, the table's D call, was not compared with the DNA. TRBV21-1 is classified as a pseudogene. The CDR3 loop spans 18 amino acids. The CDR3 reads CASSKEEGRPLAKNIQYF. The CDR3, as DNA: TGTGCCAGCAGCAAAGAAGAGGGCAGGCCCTTAGCCAAAAACATTCAGTACTTC.

This clonotype was picked up a small number of times. The CDR3, as DNA: TGCAGCGTTCTTTCCCGGGACAGGGGCGACACAGATACGCAGTATTTT. This codes for CSVLSRDRGDTDTQYF. The gene calls are TRBV29-1 and TRBJ2-3; TRBD1 aligns across 10 bases. Germline CDR1 and CDR2: SQVTM and ANQGSEA. CDR3 size: 16 residues. Germline trimming cut 5 bases from V and 2 bases from J; bases unmatched to any gene: 10.

With respect to this clonotype: Mismatch with germline at one junction end may stem from a read error. The rearrangement links TRBV20-1 to TRBJ1-2; D not resolved. CDR1 is DFQATT and CDR2 is SNEGSKA in the germline V gene (reference sequence). This CDR3 spans 16 amino acids. This CDR3 reads CSARDHKTDTNYGYTF. Written as DNA, the CDR3 is TGCAGTGCCAGAGATCACAAGACGGATACTAACTATGGCTACACCTTC.

The V call is TRBV6-2 or TRBV6-3, the J call TRBJ2-7; TRBD1 matches at 7 bases. Germline V gene sequence: CDR1 MNHEY, CDR2 SVGEGT. Trimming at V came to 7 bases and at J to 3 bases, leaving 6 bases not matched to a gene. The CDR3 sequence is 13 residues long. DNA of the CDR3: TGTGCCAGCAACCCACAGGGGAACTACGAGCAGTACTTC. The encoded protein is CASNPQGNYEQYF.

The J gene is TRBJ2-7, the V gene TRBV6-6; 7 bases are a match to TRBD1. V lost 2 bases to trimming and J lost 2 bases; unmatched junction nucleotides: 3. Germline V lookup: CDR1 MNHNY, CDR2 SVGAGI (reference sequence). The CDR3 is made up of 14 amino acids. This CDR3 is CASSYLQGTYEQYF. The CDR3 DNA reads as TGTGCCAGCAGTTACCTACAGGGGACCTACGAGCAGTACTTC.